This record looks at one T cell receptor beta chain sequence and its context. Study processing details: Amplification of reference gene primers was used by the study to estimate nucleated cell counts. Here immunoSEQ multiplex PCR was the method, and the copy in TCRdb shows in-frame clones only, minus some. Clonal size and the V and J genes are those of that table, whereas D and trimming came from the DNA. The repertoire holds 200,000 to 300,000 clones, almost 85% seen once, with under 4.5% in the top ten. These data are taken from a study of blood T cell repertoires in COVID-19. Study context: PBMCs, B-cell-depleted T cells, or T cells were the source of the cDNA or gDNA that made up the material.

CDR3 length equals 11 residues. V was clipped by 5 bases and J by 5 bases; unmatched bases: 2. Germline values: CDR1 DFQATT, CDR2 SNEGSKA (reference sequence). V usage is TRBV20-1 and J usage is TRBJ2-5, with TRBD2 matching over 7 bases. Source material: peripheral blood. The receptor comes from a man over 45 with acute or convalescent COVID-19. CDR3 loop: CSAWGGETQYF. CDR3 bases: TGCAGTGCTTGGGGGGGGGAGACCCAGTACTTC.